This T cell receptor beta chain is from a study of early T cells in non-severe SARS-CoV-2 infection. As for the study in general: Investigators sequenced bulk RNA drawn from unsorted whole blood, and chains remained unpaired.

Unique molecular identifiers were affixed to single, distinct cDNA molecules. A single record per CDR3 protein comes from TCRdb applying MiXCR to the 5' RACE reads. Of about 50,000 distinct CDR3 sequences in the sample, around a tenth were seen once. Germline CDR1 and CDR2: SGHAT and FQNNGV. The CDR3 extends over 13 amino acids. V lost 5 bases, J lost 2 bases, and 9 bases lay in between. Study results and caveats: VDJdb matching favored anti-spike CD8 responses, missing private and CD4 specificities.

On this clonotype itself: The antigen is unknown.

The V gene is TRBV11-2, the J gene TRBJ2-5; D is perhaps TRBD2 (5 bases). Here the sequenced sample was whole blood, taken at baseline. The source is an adult who was a healthcare worker with PCR-confirmed SARS-CoV-2 infection or an uninfected control (not recorded which). CDR3 loop: CASSGPGQETQYF. CDR3 in DNA: TGTGCCAGCAGCGGACCGGGGCAAGAGACCCAGTACTTC.